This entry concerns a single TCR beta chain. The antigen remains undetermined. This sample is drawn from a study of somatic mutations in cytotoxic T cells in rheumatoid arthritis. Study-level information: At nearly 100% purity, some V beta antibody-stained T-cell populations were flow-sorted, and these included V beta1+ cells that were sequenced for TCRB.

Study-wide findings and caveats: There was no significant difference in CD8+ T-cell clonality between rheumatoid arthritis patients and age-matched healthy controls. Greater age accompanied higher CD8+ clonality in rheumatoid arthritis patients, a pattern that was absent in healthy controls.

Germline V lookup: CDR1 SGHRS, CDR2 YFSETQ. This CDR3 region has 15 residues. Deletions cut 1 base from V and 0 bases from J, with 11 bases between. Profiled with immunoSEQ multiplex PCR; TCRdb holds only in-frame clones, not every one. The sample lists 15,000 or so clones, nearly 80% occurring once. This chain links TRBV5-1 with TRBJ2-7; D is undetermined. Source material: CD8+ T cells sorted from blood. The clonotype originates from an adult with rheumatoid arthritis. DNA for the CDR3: TGCGCCAGCAGCTTGTGGAGAGGCGACTCCTACGAGCAGTACTTC. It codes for CASSLWRGDSYEQYF. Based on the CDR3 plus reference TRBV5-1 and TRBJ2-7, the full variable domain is KAGVTQTPRYLIKTRGQQVTLSCSPISGHRSVSWYQQTPGQGLQFLFEYFSETQRNKGNFPGRFSGRQFSNSRSEMNVSTLELGDSALYLCASSLWRGDSYEQYFGPGTRLTVT.